This TCR beta chain was sequenced for a study of cytomegalovirus exposure and HLA in healthy donors. In the PCR, 60 Vbeta and 13 Jbeta primers were used. Clones were sequenced by immunoSEQ multiplex PCR, and TCRdb holds only the in-frame ones, with some missing. The sample has roughly 170,000 clones, roughly 83% seen once. This clone was detected only once. Trimming took off 2 bases at V and 0 bases at J, with 17 bases between the two ends. The CDR3 has 18 residues. The germline CDR1 and CDR2 sequences are SNHLY and FYNNEI. Sequencing was done on a sample of PBMCs. The V and J genes are TRBV2 and TRBJ1-5; D possibly corresponds to TRBD1 (5 bases). This receptor was obtained from a man aged 25 to 40 in good health and CMV-seronegative. This chain's CDR3 is CASSESFLGAPSNQPQHF. The CDR3 DNA follows: TGTGCCAGCAGTGAATCTTTTTTAGGGGCCCCTAGCAATCAGCCCCAGCATTTT.